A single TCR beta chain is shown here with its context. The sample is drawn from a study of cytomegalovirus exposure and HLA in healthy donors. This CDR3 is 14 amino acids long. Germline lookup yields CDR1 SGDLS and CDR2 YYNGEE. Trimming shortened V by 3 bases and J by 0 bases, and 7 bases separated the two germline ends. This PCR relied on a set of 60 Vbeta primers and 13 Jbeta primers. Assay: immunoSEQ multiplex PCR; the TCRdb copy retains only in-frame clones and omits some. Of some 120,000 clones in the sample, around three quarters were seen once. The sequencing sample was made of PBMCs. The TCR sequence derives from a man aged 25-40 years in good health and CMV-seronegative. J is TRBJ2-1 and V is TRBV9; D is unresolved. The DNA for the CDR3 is TGTGCCAGCAGCGGCTTTAGCTCCTACAATGAGCAGTTCTTC. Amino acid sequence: CASSGFSSYNEQFF.